This TCR beta chain is drawn from a study of T cell repertoires in cytomegalovirus infection. Study information: It was the public TCR beta signatures that indicated both CMV infection and matching HLA type.

TCRdb re-derived calls from the reads in MiXCR, one entry per CDR3 protein. The data hold almost 550,000 distinct CDR3 sequences, with 16% observed a single time. CDR3 length equals 13 residues. Germline V gene lookup returns CDR1 SEHNR and CDR2 FQNEAQ (reference sequence). Study findings and constraints: Adding up the frequency of public TCR beta families identified people who carried CMV plus the relevant HLA. HLA-C-restricted CMV clonotypes gave the most frequent clonotype in two of eight donors.

Regarding this clonotype: Its antigen is as yet unknown. This may stem from a read error, because a much larger clone lies one nucleotide away.

This rearrangement joins TRBV7-9 to TRBJ2-1; TRBD1 matches 8 bases. Specimen: CD8+ T cells from PBMCs. The source is a human donor in good health (CMV status not recorded). Some clones in this sample may be carry-over from other donors' samples. CDR3 amino acids: CASSPGGADDQFF. CDR3 coding DNA: TGTGCCAGCAGCCCAGGGGGCGCGGATGATCAGTTCTTC.